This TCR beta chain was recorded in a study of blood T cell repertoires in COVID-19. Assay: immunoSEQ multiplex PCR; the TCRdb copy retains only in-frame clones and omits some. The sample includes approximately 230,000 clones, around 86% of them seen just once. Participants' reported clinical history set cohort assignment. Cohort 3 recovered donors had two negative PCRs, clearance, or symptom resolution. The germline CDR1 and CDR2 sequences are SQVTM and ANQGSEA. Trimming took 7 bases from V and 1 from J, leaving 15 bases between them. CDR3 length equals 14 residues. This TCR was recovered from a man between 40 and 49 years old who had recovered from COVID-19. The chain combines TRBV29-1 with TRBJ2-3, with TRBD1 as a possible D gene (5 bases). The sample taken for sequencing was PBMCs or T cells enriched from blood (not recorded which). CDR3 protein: CSARVSSRTDTQYF. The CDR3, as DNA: TGCAGCGCCAGGGTTTCCTCCCGCACAGATACGCAGTATTTT.